A single sample gave rise to the 17 T cell receptor beta chains below, sequenced in a study of identical twins. TCRdb recomputed calls from the 5' RACE reads with MiXCR, one row per CDR3 protein. The table lists about 520,000 distinct CDR3 sequences, under 25% of them singletons, with 0.8% to 1% in the top ten. The same sample was also used in a study of T cells expressing NK-cell markers.

Material for sequencing was CD4+ T cells sorted from blood. The receptor source for this set is a woman between 18 and 29 years old in good health.

The chain is built from TRBV6-5 and TRBJ2-6, with 8 bases lining up with TRBD1. Germline loops: CDR1 MNHEY, CDR2 SVGAGI. J gave up 11 bases and V 6 bases, and 0 bases lay outside the gene matches. CDR3 size: 11 residues. The CDR3 region is CASRTGDVLTF. The CDR3, as DNA: TGTGCCAGCAGGACAGGGGACGTCCTGACTTTC.

There are a few counts of this clonotype. The rearrangement joins TRBV9 to TRBJ1-1; D may be TRBD1 (6 bases). The V and J ends lost 4 bases and 4 bases respectively, with 17 bases between them. Germline V CDR1 and CDR2: SGDLS, YYNGEE. The CDR3 loop spans 15 amino acids. CDR3 sequence reads: CASSLEAGVGTEAFF. DNA of the CDR3: TGTGCCAGCAGCCTCGAGGCAGGGGTGGGCACTGAAGCTTTCTTT.

This clonotype occurred once. CDR3 sequence (DNA): TGTGCCATCGCCGACAGGGACACCGGGGAGCTGTTTTTT. Translated: CAIADRDTGELFF. V usage is TRBV18 and J usage is TRBJ2-2, with 7 positions matching TRBD1. Germline CDR1 and CDR2: KGHSH and LQKENI. The V segment lost 10 bases and the J segment 3 bases; nucleotides outside the gene matches: 5. The CDR3 runs 13 residues. The full variable domain, its missing parts supplied by reference TRBV18 and TRBJ2-2, is NAGVMQNPRHLVRRRGQEARLRCSPMKGHSHVYWYRQLPEEGLKFMVYLQKENIIDESGMPKERFSAEFPKEGPSILRIQQVVRGDSAAYFCAIADRDTGELFFGEGSRLTVL.

This clonotype has a count of ten or more. This chain links TRBV20-1 with TRBJ2-1; no clear D gene. This CDR3 has 10 amino acids. Germline loops: CDR1 DFQATT, CDR2 SNEGSKA (reference sequence). V was clipped by 6 bases and J by 8 bases, with 8 bases between them. CDR3 in DNA: TGCAGTGCCCGGAGAGATGAGCAGTTCTTC. Amino acids: CSARRDEQFF.

The sample holds a few counts of this clonotype. J is TRBJ1-3 and V is TRBV7-2; D is ambiguous. The V and J ends lost 10 bases and 4 bases respectively, with 11 bases between them. CDR3 length equals 12 residues. Germline V gene data show CDR1 as SGHTA and CDR2 as FQGNSA. The DNA for the CDR3 is TGTGCCACCTCCCTCAGAGGAAACACCATATATTTT. Translated, it gives CATSLRGNTIYF.

This clonotype was found a few times. The J gene is TRBJ2-7, the V gene TRBV20-1; possibly TRBD2 for D (5 bases). The CDR3 has 14 residues. Trimming removed 3 bases at V and 0 bases at J, with 12 bases between. CDR1 is DFQATT and CDR2 is SNEGSKA in the germline V gene (reference sequence). CDR3 in DNA: TGCAGTGCTAGCAGTCCCGGGGTCTCCTACGAGCAGTACTTC. Translation gives CSASSPGVSYEQYF.

The chain links TRBV10-1 to TRBJ2-2, with TRBD1 identical over 8 bases. V gave up 3 bases and J gave up 5 bases; unmatched junction bases: 5. The germline V gene has CDR1 WNHNN and CDR2 SYGVQD (reference sequence). This CDR3 comprises 15 residues. CDR3 loop: CASSDPGGYTGELFF. CDR3 sequence (DNA): TGCGCCAGCAGTGATCCAGGGGGCTATACCGGGGAGCTGTTTTTT.

CDR3 sequence reads: CASSPRQGPLGEQFF. The CDR3 region has the DNA TGCGCCAGCAGCCCCCGACAGGGGCCCTTGGGTGAGCAGTTCTTC. The chain couples TRBV5-1 to TRBJ2-1, with TRBD1 identical over 8 bases. Germline values: CDR1 SGHRS, CDR2 YFSETQ. Germline trimming cut 4 bases from V and 9 bases from J; bases unmatched to any gene: 12. The CDR3 is made up of 15 amino acids.

The chain couples TRBV7-2 to TRBJ2-6; D is ambiguous. The V end was cut by 1 base, the J end by 0 bases, with 10 bases between. This CDR3 region has 17 residues. CDR1 is SGHTA and CDR2 is FQGNSA in the germline V gene. The CDR3 region has the DNA TGTGCCAGCAGCTTAGTGGCGGTTACCTCTGGGGCCAACGTCCTGACTTTC. Its protein is CASSLVAVTSGANVLTF.

This clonotype was seen more than once but under ten times. The chain carries TRBV15 and TRBJ2-2, with 7 bases matching TRBD2. From germline, CDR1 is LNHNV and CDR2 YYDKDF (reference sequence). The CDR3 extends over 15 amino acids. J gave up 0 bases and V 5 bases, and 3 bases lay outside the gene matches. The CDR3 loop reads CATSLRGTNTGELFF. CDR3 nucleotides: TGTGCCACCAGCCTGCGGGGGACGAACACCGGGGAGCTGTTTTTT.

V and J are TRBV9 and TRBJ2-7, with a possible D match to TRBD1 (6 bases). CDR1 is SGDLS and CDR2 is YYNGEE in the germline V gene. The CDR3 spans 15 residues. Trimming stripped 0 bases from V and 5 bases from J, with 15 bases between. DNA of the CDR3: TGTGCCAGCAGCGTAGGCTTTACAGGGAACGACGAGCAGTACTTC. Protein sequence: CASSVGFTGNDEQYF.

This clonotype was seen more than once but under ten times. The chain is built from TRBV20-1 and TRBJ1-1; a possible D gene is TRBD1 (6 bases). Trimming took 6 bases from V and 4 from J, leaving 18 bases between them. CDR1 and CDR2 (germline): DFQATT, SNEGSKA (reference sequence). The CDR3 runs 14 residues. CDR3 nucleotides: TGCAGTGCAAAAAAAGGGGGGGCGAGCACTGAAGCTTTCTTT. The encoded protein is CSAKKGGASTEAFF.

V is TRBV5-1 and J is TRBJ2-5, with D tentatively TRBD1 (6 bases). Germline V CDR1 and CDR2: SGHRS, YFSETQ. Trimming cost V 5 bases and J 1 base, with 18 bases left between them. This CDR3 has 16 amino acids. CDR3 nucleotide sequence: TGCGCCAGCAGTTTTGGGGGACACAGTAGCCAAGAGACCCAGTACTTC. It is translated as CASSFGGHSSQETQYF.

This clonotype was recorded many times. The chain combines TRBV10-2 with TRBJ2-1; 12 positions match TRBD2. The CDR3 covers 16 residues. The germline V gene has CDR1 WSHSY and CDR2 SAAADI. The junction had 9 bases not matched to a gene; V was cut back by 2 bases and J by 10 bases. The CDR3 region has the DNA TGCGCCAGCAGTGAGCACTCTAGCGGGGGGGCGGGGGAGCAGTTCTTC. It specifies CASSEHSSGGAGEQFF.

This clonotype was seen repeatedly, ten times or more. V is TRBV7-3 and J is TRBJ2-1; no firm D call. Deletions cut 1 base from V and 10 bases from J, with 5 bases between. Per the germline V gene, CDR1 is SGHTA and CDR2 is FQGTGA. The CDR3 runs to 11 residues. Written as DNA, the CDR3 is TGTGCCAGCAGCTTAAAAAGGGAGCAGTTCTTC. Encoded protein: CASSLKREQFF.

This clonotype was seen a handful of times. The V gene is TRBV12-3 or TRBV12-4, the J gene TRBJ2-1, with 8 bases matching TRBD2. The junction had 16 bases not matched to a gene; V was cut back by 8 bases and J by 10 bases. The CDR3 is made up of 15 amino acids. The CDR3 sequence: CASSTGTRGSREQFF. For the CDR3, the DNA is TGTGCCAGCTCAACGGGGACTAGAGGGTCTCGCGAGCAGTTCTTC.

The chain joins TRBV3-1 to TRBJ2-1, with unresolved D. This CDR3 comprises 13 residues. Trimming left V 6 bases short and J 6 bases short, with 12 bases between. Germline CDR1 reads LGHDT; CDR2 reads YNNKEL (reference sequence). In DNA, the CDR3 is TGTGCCAGCAGTGAGACGGCAATCAATGAGCAGTTCTTC. Protein: CASSETAINEQFF.